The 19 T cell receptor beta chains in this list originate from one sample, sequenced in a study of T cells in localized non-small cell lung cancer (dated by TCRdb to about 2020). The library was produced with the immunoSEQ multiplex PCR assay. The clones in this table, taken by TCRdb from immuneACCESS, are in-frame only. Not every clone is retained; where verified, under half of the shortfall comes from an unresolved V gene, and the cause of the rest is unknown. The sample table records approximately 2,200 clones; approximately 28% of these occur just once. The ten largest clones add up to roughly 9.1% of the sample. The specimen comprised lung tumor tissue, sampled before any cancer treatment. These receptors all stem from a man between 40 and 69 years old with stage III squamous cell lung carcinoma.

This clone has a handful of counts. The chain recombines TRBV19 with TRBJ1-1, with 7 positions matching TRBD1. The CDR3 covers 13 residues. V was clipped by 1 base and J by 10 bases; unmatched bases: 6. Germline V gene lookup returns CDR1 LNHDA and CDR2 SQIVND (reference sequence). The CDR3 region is CASSIGWRTGAFF. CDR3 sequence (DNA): TGTGCCAGTAGTATAGGATGGCGGACAGGAGCTTTCTTT.

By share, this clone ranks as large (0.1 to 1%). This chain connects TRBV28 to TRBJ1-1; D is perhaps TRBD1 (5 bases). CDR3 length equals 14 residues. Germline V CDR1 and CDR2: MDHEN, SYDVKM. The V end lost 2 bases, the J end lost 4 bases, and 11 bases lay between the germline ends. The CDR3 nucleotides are TGTGCCAGCAGTTTACCACAGGTACCCACTGAAGCTTTCTTT. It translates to CASSLPQVPTEAFF.

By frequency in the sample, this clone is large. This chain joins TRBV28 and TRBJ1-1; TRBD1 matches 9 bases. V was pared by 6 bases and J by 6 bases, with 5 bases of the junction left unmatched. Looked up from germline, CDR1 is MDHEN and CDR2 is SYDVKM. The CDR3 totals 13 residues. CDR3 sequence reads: CASRGQGFAEAFF. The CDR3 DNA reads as TGTGCCAGCAGGGGACAGGGTTTCGCTGAAGCTTTCTTT.

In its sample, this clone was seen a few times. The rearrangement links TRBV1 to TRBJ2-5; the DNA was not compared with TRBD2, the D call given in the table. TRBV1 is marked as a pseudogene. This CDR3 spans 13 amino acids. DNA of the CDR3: TGCGCCATCCGAGACTGGCGGATAGAGACCCAGTACTTC. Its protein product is CAIRDWRIETQYF.

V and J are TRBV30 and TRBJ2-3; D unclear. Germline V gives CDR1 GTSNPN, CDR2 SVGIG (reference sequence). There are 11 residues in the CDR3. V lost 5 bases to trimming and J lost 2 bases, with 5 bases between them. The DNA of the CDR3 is TGTGCCTGGGGCTCCACAGATACGCAGTATTTT. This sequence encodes CAWGSTDTQYF.

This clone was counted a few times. The CDR3 nucleotides are TGTGCCAGCAGTTTACAGGGGTCTGAGCAGTTCTTC. The encoded protein is CASSLQGSEQFF. J is TRBJ2-1 and V is TRBV28; D possibly corresponds to TRBD1 (6 bases). Germline CDR1 is MDHEN and CDR2 is SYDVKM. The CDR3 consists of 12 residues. Trimming stripped 2 bases from V and 9 bases from J, with 8 bases between.

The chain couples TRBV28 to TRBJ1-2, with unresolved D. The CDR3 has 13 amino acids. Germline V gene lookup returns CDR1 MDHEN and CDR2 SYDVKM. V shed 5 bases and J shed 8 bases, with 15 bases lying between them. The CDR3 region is CASSLSGQEGYTF. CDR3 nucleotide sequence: TGTGCCAGCAGTCTCTCCGGCCAGGAGGGCTACACCTTC.

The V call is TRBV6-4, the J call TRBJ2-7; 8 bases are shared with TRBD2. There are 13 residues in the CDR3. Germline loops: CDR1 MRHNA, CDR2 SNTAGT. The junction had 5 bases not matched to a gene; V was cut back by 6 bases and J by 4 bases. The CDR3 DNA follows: TGTGCCAGCAGAAGCGGGAGTAGTTACGAGCAGTACTTC. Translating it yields CASRSGSSYEQYF.

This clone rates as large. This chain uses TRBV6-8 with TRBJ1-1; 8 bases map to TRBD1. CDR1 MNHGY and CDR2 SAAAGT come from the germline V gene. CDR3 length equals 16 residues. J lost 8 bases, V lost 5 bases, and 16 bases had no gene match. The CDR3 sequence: CASSAPETGVWGEAFF. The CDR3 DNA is TGTGCCAGCAGTGCCCCCGAGACAGGGGTTTGGGGAGAAGCTTTCTTT.

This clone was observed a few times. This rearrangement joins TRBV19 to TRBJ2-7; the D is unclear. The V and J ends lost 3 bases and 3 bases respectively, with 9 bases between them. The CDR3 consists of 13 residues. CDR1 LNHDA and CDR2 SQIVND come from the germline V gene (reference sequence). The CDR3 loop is CASSITGGYEQYV. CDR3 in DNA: TGTGCCAGTAGTATCACGGGCGGCTACGAGCAGTACGTC.

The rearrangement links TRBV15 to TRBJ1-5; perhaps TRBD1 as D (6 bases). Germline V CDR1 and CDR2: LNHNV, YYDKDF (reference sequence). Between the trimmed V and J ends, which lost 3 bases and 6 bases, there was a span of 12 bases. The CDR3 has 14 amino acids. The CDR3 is CATSRIQGIQPQHF. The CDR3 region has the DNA TGTGCCACCAGCAGGATACAGGGAATTCAGCCCCAGCATTTT.

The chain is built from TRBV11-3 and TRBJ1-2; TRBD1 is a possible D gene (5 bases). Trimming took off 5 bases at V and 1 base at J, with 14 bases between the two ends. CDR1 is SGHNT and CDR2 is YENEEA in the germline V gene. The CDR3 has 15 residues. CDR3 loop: CASSPGLGDNYGYTF. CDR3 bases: TGTGCCAGCAGCCCGGGGTTGGGGGATAACTATGGCTACACCTTC.

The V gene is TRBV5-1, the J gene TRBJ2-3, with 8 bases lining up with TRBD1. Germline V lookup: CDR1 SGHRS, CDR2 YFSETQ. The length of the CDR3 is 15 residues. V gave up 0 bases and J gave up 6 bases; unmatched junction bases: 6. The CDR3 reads CASSLGMTGADTQYF. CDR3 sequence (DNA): TGCGCCAGCAGCTTGGGCATGACAGGGGCCGATACGCAGTATTTT. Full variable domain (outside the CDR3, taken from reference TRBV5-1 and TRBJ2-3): KAGVTQTPRYLIKTRGQQVTLSCSPISGHRSVSWYQQTPGQGLQFLFEYFSETQRNKGNFPGRFSGRQFSNSRSEMNVSTLELGDSALYLCASSLGMTGADTQYFGPGTRLTVL.

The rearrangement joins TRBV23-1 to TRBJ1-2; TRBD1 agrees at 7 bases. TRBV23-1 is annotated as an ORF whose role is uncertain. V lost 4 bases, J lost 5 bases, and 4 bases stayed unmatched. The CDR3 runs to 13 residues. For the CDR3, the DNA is TGCGCCAGCAGTCCGGGACAGTGGTATGGCTACACCTTC. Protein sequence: CASSPGQWYGYTF.

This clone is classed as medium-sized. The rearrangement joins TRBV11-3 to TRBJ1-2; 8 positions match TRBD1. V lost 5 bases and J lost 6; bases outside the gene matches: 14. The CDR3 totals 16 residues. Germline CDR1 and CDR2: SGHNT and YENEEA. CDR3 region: CASSIPSRGRFHGYTF. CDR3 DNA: TGTGCCAGCAGCATCCCCTCCAGGGGGCGCTTCCATGGCTACACCTTC.

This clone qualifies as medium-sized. The CDR3 is CASSAETGTEAFF. In nucleotides, the CDR3 is TGTGCCAGCAGCGCCGAAACAGGAACTGAAGCTTTCTTT. The chain carries TRBV7-2 and TRBJ1-1; tentative D call: TRBD1 (5 bases). CDR3 length: 13 amino acids. Germline-derived CDR1 and CDR2 are SGHTA and FQGNSA. V was pared by 5 bases and J by 5 bases, with 12 bases between.

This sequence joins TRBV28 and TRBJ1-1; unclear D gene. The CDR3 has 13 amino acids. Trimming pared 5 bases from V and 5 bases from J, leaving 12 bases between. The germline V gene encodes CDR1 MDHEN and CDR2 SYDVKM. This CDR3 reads CASSTPRKTEAFF. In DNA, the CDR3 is TGTGCCAGCAGTACCCCCAGGAAGACTGAAGCTTTCTTT.

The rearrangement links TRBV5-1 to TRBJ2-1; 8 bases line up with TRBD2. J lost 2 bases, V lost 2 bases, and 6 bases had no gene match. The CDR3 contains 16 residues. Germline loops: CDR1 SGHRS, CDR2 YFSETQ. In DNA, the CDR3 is TGCGCCAGCAGCTTAGGTAGCGGGAAAACCTACAATGAGCAGTTCTTC. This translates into CASSLGSGKTYNEQFF.

The DNA of the CDR3 is TGTGCCAGCTCACCCTCCTCCGTGCGGACAGGGGCTTACAATGAGCAGTTCTTC. Amino acids: CASSPSSVRTGAYNEQFF. V gene TRBV18 combines with J gene TRBJ2-1; 9 bases line up with TRBD1. Germline CDR1 reads KGHSH; CDR2 reads LQKENI. V shed 3 bases, J shed 4 bases, and the junction held 13 bases outside the gene matches. The CDR3 is made up of 18 amino acids. The full variable domain, its missing parts supplied by reference TRBV18 and TRBJ2-1, is NAGVMQNPRHLVRRRGQEARLRCSPMKGHSHVYWYRQLPEEGLKFMVYLQKENIIDESGMPKERFSAEFPKEGPSILRIQQVVRGDSAAYFCASSPSSVRTGAYNEQFFGPGTRLTVL.